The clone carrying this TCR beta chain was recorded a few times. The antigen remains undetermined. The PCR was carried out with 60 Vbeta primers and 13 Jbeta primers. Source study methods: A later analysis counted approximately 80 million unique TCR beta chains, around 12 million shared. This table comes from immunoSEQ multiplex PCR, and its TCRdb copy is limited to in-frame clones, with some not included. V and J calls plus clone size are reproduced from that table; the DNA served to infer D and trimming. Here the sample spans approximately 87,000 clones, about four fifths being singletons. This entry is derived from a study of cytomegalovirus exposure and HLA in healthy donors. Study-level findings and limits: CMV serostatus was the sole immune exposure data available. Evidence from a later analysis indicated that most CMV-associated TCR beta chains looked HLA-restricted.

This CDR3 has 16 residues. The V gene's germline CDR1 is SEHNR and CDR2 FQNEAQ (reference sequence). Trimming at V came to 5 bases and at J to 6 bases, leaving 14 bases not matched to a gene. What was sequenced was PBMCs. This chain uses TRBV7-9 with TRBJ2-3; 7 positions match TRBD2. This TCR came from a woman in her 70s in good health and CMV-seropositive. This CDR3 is CASSLLAATRPDTQYF. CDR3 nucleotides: TGTGCCAGCAGCCTCCTAGCGGCTACAAGACCGGATACGCAGTATTTT.